This T cell receptor beta chain was sequenced in a study of OX40 agonist ivuxolimab in advanced cancers. Points from the study as a whole: Clonal expansion by week 6 occurred in CD4+ and CD8+ blood T cells (at 0.1 to 3.0 mg/kg). CD8+ T cells (on average) carried more expanded clones than CD4+ T cells.

The CDR3 totals 16 residues. Trimming at V came to 4 bases and at J to 6 bases, leaving 8 bases not matched to a gene. CDR1 and CDR2 from the germline V gene are SGHTA and FQGTGA. Details on this clone: Its antigen remains unidentified.

Here immunoSEQ multiplex PCR was the method, and the copy in TCRdb shows in-frame clones only, minus some. The data show about 97,000 clones, 86% seen once. The rearrangement uses TRBV7-3 and TRBJ2-3; the match to TRBD1 covers 12 bases. Source: CD4+ or CD8+ T cells sorted from blood, taken in a trial of the OX40 agonist ivuxolimab. The sequence was collected from an adult with an advanced solid tumor such as melanoma, head and neck, liver or kidney cancer. The chain's CDR3 is CASSSAGTGGADTQYF. CDR3 nucleotide sequence: TGTGCCAGCAGCTCCGCCGGGACAGGGGGCGCGGATACGCAGTATTTT.